Below are 3 T cell receptor beta chains sequenced from a single sample in a study of resident and recirculating memory T cells in vitiligo. Here immunoSEQ multiplex PCR was the method, and the copy in TCRdb shows in-frame clones only, minus some. The repertoire consists of tens of thousands of clones, with approximately 90% occurring once and the leading ten covering approximately 5.4%. Sample: blood. All receptors come from a male donor with vitiligo.

The chain is built from TRBV6-6 and TRBJ1-1, with D tentatively TRBD1 (6 bases). CDR3 length equals 15 residues. Germline loops: CDR1 MNHNY, CDR2 SVGAGI (reference sequence). V lost 6 bases, J lost 0 bases, and 14 bases lay in between. The CDR3 DNA reads TGTGCCAGCAGCAACACGGACAGATTGAACACTGAAGCTTTCTTT. The encoded protein is CASSNTDRLNTEAFF.

This clone has only a few counts. The gene calls are TRBV10-3 and TRBJ2-7, with 8 bases identical to TRBD1. The CDR3 runs 14 residues. CDR1 ENHRY and CDR2 SYGVKD come from the germline V gene. V shed 5 bases, J shed 6 bases, and the junction held 9 bases outside the gene matches. CDR3 DNA sequence: TGTGCCATCAGTAGCCTGGACAGGGCTAGCGAGCAGTACTTC. Translated, it gives CAISSLDRASEQYF.

J is TRBJ2-3 and V is TRBV28, with a tentative D call TRBD2 (7 bases). V dropped 6 bases and J dropped 2 bases, with 18 bases sitting between them. The CDR3 runs 16 residues. Germline lookup yields CDR1 MDHEN and CDR2 SYDVKM. Written as DNA, the CDR3 is TGTGCCAGCAGCCCTGGGGGGGCAAGGGCCACAGATACGCAGTATTTT. Translation: CASSPGGARATDTQYF.